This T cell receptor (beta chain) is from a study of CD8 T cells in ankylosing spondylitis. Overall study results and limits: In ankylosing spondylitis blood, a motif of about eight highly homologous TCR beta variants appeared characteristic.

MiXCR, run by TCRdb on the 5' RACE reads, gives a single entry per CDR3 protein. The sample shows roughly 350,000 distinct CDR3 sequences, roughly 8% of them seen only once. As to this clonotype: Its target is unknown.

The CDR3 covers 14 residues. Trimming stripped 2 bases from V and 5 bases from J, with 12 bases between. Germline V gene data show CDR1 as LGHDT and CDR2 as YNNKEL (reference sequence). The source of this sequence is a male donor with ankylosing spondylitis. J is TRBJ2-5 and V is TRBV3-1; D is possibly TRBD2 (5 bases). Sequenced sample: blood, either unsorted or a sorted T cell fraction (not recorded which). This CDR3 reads CASSQRTLTETQYF. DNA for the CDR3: TGTGCCAGCAGCCAAAGGACTTTGACGGAGACCCAGTACTTC.